The rows below give T cell receptor beta chains drawn from one sample of a study of early T cells in non-severe SARS-CoV-2 infection. TCRdb reprocessed the 5' RACE reads via MiXCR and lists one record per CDR3 protein. The sample lists around 53,000 distinct CDR3 sequences; roughly 12% were seen once. The sample comprised whole blood. These TCRs come from an adult who was a healthcare worker with PCR-confirmed SARS-CoV-2 infection or an uninfected control (not recorded which). The CDR3 runs from the conserved cysteine through the conserved F or W. The D gene is left open where the match is weak. Some rows mark clone size as missing; the rest say once, few, many or name a class of expanded clone.

size: NA
J: TRBJ1-2
V: TRBV7-9
D: NA
DNA: TGTGCCAGCAGCTTAGTTAACTATGGCTACACCTTC
CDR3: CASSLVNYGYTF

size: NA
J: TRBJ1-4
V: TRBV19
D: NA
DNA: TGTGCCAGTAGTCTAGGGGCTTCTGCAACTAATGAAAAACTGTTTTTT
CDR3: CASSLGASATNEKLFF

size: few
J: TRBJ2-7
V: TRBV29-1
D: NA
DNA: TGCAGCGTTGAAACGCTGGGGGGCGGCGGCGGCTCCTACGAGCAGTACTTC
CDR3: CSVETLGGGGGSYEQYF

size: few
J: TRBJ1-3
V: TRBV29-1
D: NA
DNA: TGCAGCGTTCGGACGGCCTCTGGAAACACCATATATTTT
CDR3: CSVRTASGNTIYF

size: many
J: TRBJ2-3
V: TRBV12-3/TRBV12-4
D: NA
DNA: TGTGCCAGCAGTTTAAAGGCGGATACGCAGTATTTT
CDR3: CASSLKADTQYF

size: few
J: TRBJ2-3
V: TRBV9
D: NA
DNA: TGTGCCAGCAGCTTCGGGGGATTCACAGATACGCAGTATTTT
CDR3: CASSFGGFTDTQYF

size: many
J: TRBJ2-1
V: TRBV9
D: NA
DNA: TGTGCCAGCAGCACCCGAGAAGCGGCCGTCCACAATGAGCAGTTCTTC
CDR3: CASSTREAAVHNEQFF

size: few
J: TRBJ2-3
V: TRBV7-9
D: TRBD2
DNA: TGTGCCAGCAGCTTCAGCGGGAGGTCCGGGGATACGCAGTATTTT
CDR3: CASSFSGRSGDTQYF

size: NA
J: TRBJ2-3
V: TRBV29-1
D: NA
DNA: TGCAGCGTTGATAGGCTCTATACGCAGTATTTT
CDR3: CSVDRLYTQYF

size: many
J: TRBJ2-6
V: TRBV20-1
D: NA
DNA: TGCAGTGCTAGAGAAGGGAACTCTGGGGCCAACGTCCTGACTTTC
CDR3: CSAREGNSGANVLTF

size: few
J: TRBJ2-2
V: TRBV11-2
D: TRBD2
DNA: TGTGCCAGCTCGGGACTAGCGAACACCGGGGAGCTGTTTTTT
CDR3: CASSGLANTGELFF

size: few
J: TRBJ2-1
V: TRBV20-1
D: NA
DNA: TGCAGCGGGACTGGGGAGAGCGCCTACAATGAGCAGTTCTTC
CDR3: CSGTGESAYNEQFF

size: NA
J: TRBJ1-4
V: TRBV3-1
D: TRBD1
DNA: TGTGCCAGCAGCCAAGGAGACAGGGGGAAGGAAAAACTGTTTTTT
CDR3: CASSQGDRGKEKLFF

size: NA
J: TRBJ2-3
V: TRBV6-1
D: NA
DNA: TGTGCCAGCAGTGTTATAGCGGCTAGCACAGATACGCAGTATTTT
CDR3: CASSVIAASTDTQYF

size: many
J: TRBJ1-2
V: TRBV4-1
D: NA
DNA: TGCGCCAGCAGCCAAGGAGGGTTTGGCTACACCTTC
CDR3: CASSQGGFGYTF

size: NA
J: TRBJ1-2
V: TRBV19
D: TRBD1
DNA: TGTGCCAGTACCACAGGGGGCGGCTATGGCTACACCTTC
CDR3: CASTTGGGYGYTF

size: few
J: TRBJ2-7
V: TRBV4-1
D: NA
DNA: TGCGCCAGCAGCCAAGACGCCGGGTTTGGCTCCTACGAGCAGTACTTC
CDR3: CASSQDAGFGSYEQYF

size: few
J: TRBJ2-7
V: TRBV7-2
D: TRBD1
DNA: TGTGCCAGCAGCTTATGGGCAGGGGGCGAGTACGAGCAGTACTTC
CDR3: CASSLWAGGEYEQYF

size: NA
J: TRBJ2-3
V: TRBV7-8
D: NA
DNA: TGTGCCAGCAGCTTCGACTTGGGAGCGCTGGCAGATACGCAGTATTTT
CDR3: CASSFDLGALADTQYF

size: NA
J: TRBJ1-6
V: TRBV12-3/TRBV12-4
D: NA
DNA: TGTGCCATCTCCATAGGGCCCGCGGGTTTGTCACCCCTCCACTTT
CDR3: CAISIGPAGLSPLHF

size: many
J: TRBJ1-2
V: TRBV12-3/TRBV12-4
D: TRBD1
DNA: TGTGCCAGCAGTTTCGGGACAGTTTCCTATGGCTACACCTTC
CDR3: CASSFGTVSYGYTF

size: NA
J: TRBJ2-5
V: TRBV20-1
D: NA
DNA: TGCAGTGCTAGACGGACGGCACAAGAGACCCAGTACTTC
CDR3: CSARRTAQETQYF

size: many
J: TRBJ1-1
V: TRBV29-1
D: TRBD1
DNA: TGCAGCGTTTTTCTGGGACAGGGGATGAACACTGAAGCTTTCTTT
CDR3: CSVFLGQGMNTEAFF

size: many
J: TRBJ1-4
V: TRBV27
D: TRBD1
DNA: TGTGCCAGCAGACGTACAGGGGTACGGGAAAAACTGTTTTTT
CDR3: CASRRTGVREKLFF

size: NA
J: TRBJ2-3
V: TRBV2
D: NA
DNA: TGTGCCAGCAGTGACGGACAGTTTGGGGATACGCAGTATTTT
CDR3: CASSDGQFGDTQYF

size: NA
J: TRBJ1-6
V: TRBV2
D: NA
DNA: TGTGCCAGCAGCGCCGGACAGAATTCACCCCTCCACTTT
CDR3: CASSAGQNSPLHF

size: NA
J: TRBJ1-5
V: TRBV7-2
D: TRBD1
DNA: TGTGCCAGCGGCGACAGGGTAGGCCAGCCCCAGCATTTT
CDR3: CASGDRVGQPQHF

size: NA
J: TRBJ2-7
V: TRBV7-2
D: NA
DNA: TGTGCCAGCAGCTCAACCGGGAGAGGGGAGCAGTACTTC
CDR3: CASSSTGRGEQYF

size: many
J: TRBJ2-1
V: TRBV9
D: NA
DNA: TGTGCCAGCAGCGAGTCCGGGGTCTCCTACAATGAGCAGTTCTTC
CDR3: CASSESGVSYNEQFF

size: medium-sized
J: TRBJ2-1
V: TRBV11-2
D: TRBD1
DNA: TGTGCCAGCAGCTCCGGGACAGCAAATGAGCAGTTCTTC
CDR3: CASSSGTANEQFF

size: NA
J: TRBJ2-6
V: TRBV5-4
D: TRBD1
DNA: TGTGCCAGCAGCTTGGGTGAAGGGGGCGGTGGGGCCAACGTCCTGATTTTC
CDR3: CASSLGEGGGGANVLIF

size: many
J: TRBJ1-1
V: TRBV5-4
D: TRBD1
DNA: TGTGCCAGCAGATCCTCTAAGGGGGCGATGAACACTGAAGCTTTCTTT
CDR3: CASRSSKGAMNTEAFF

size: once
J: TRBJ2-7
V: TRBV6-1
D: NA
DNA: TGTGCCAGCACCTTGGAGGGGTACGAGCAGTACTTC
CDR3: CASTLEGYEQYF

size: many
J: TRBJ2-2
V: TRBV4-3
D: NA
DNA: TGCGCCAGCAGCCAAGATCATCCCGGGGAGCTGTTTTTT
CDR3: CASSQDHPGELFF

size: few
J: TRBJ2-1
V: TRBV5-6
D: NA
DNA: TGTGCCAGCAGCTGGGGACTCCGGACCACCTACAATGAGCAGTTCTTC
CDR3: CASSWGLRTTYNEQFF

size: few
J: TRBJ2-7
V: TRBV7-2
D: NA
DNA: TGTGCCAGCAGCTTATCCCGGGAGCGGCCCTACGAGCAGTACTTC
CDR3: CASSLSRERPYEQYF

size: NA
J: TRBJ1-2
V: TRBV7-2
D: TRBD1
DNA: TGTGCCAGCAGCTTAGACGGGACAGGGGTTGTTATGGGCTACACCTTC
CDR3: CASSLDGTGVVMGYTF

size: NA
J: TRBJ1-2
V: TRBV3-1
D: TRBD1
DNA: TGTGCCAGCAGCCCCAACAGGGGCGCGAACTATGGCTACACCTTC
CDR3: CASSPNRGANYGYTF

size: few
J: TRBJ1-1
V: TRBV4-1
D: NA
DNA: TGCGCCAGCAGCCAAGTACGGGGGGCGAACACTGAAGCTTTCTTT
CDR3: CASSQVRGANTEAFF

size: NA
J: TRBJ2-2
V: TRBV4-1
D: NA
DNA: TGCGCCAGCAGCCCGAAAAAGTCCGGGACATCCGTGAACACCGGGGAGCTGTTTTTT
CDR3: CASSPKKSGTSVNTGELFF

size: NA
J: TRBJ1-4
V: TRBV28
D: TRBD1
DNA: TGTGCCAGCAGGACAGACAGGGCCCGGCCTATAGATGAAAAACTGTTTTTT
CDR3: CASRTDRARPIDEKLFF

size: NA
J: TRBJ1-1
V: TRBV3-1
D: NA
DNA: TGTGCCAGCAGCCAAGTGGCAGGGAAAGGAACTGAAGCTTTCTTT
CDR3: CASSQVAGKGTEAFF

size: few
J: TRBJ2-2
V: TRBV7-9
D: TRBD2
DNA: TGTGCCAGCAGCCCCCCCGGGCTAGCGGGAGCGGGCACCGGGGAGCTGTTTTTT
CDR3: CASSPPGLAGAGTGELFF

size: many
J: TRBJ2-7
V: TRBV20-1
D: NA
DNA: TGCAGTGCTAGCAACAGGGCTGGGGGCGCCTACGAGCAGTACTTC
CDR3: CSASNRAGGAYEQYF

size: few
J: TRBJ2-7
V: TRBV29-1
D: TRBD1
DNA: TGCAGCGTTGAAGGGAGACCAGGGGGTACCTACGAGCAGTACTTC
CDR3: CSVEGRPGGTYEQYF

size: many
J: TRBJ1-1
V: TRBV2
D: NA
DNA: TGTGCCAGCAGCCCCCTCGAACAGGTTCCCGTGACTGAAGCTTTCTTT
CDR3: CASSPLEQVPVTEAFF

size: many
J: TRBJ2-7
V: TRBV4-2
D: NA
DNA: TGTGCCAGCAGCCCCGGGGGCAGGACTAACTACGAGCAGTACTTC
CDR3: CASSPGGRTNYEQYF

size: NA
J: TRBJ2-7
V: TRBV5-1
D: NA
DNA: TGCGCCAGCAGCTTGGGCAAGGGGGGCCCAAGATACGAGCAGTACTTC
CDR3: CASSLGKGGPRYEQYF

size: few
J: TRBJ2-1
V: TRBV29-1
D: NA
DNA: TGCAGCGTTGAATGGGTCGCTAATGAGCAGTTCTTC
CDR3: CSVEWVANEQFF

size: NA
J: TRBJ1-1
V: TRBV6-2/TRBV6-3
D: NA
DNA: TGTGCCAGCAGTACAGGGTCCACTGAAGCTTTCTTT
CDR3: CASSTGSTEAFF

size: many
J: TRBJ1-1
V: TRBV27
D: NA
DNA: TGTGCCAGCAGCCCACAGGGTCCCACTGAAGCTTTCTTT
CDR3: CASSPQGPTEAFF

size: NA
J: TRBJ2-5
V: TRBV15
D: TRBD2
DNA: TGTGCCACCAGCAGAGATTCCAGGATAGCGGGGCAAGAGACCCAGTACTTC
CDR3: CATSRDSRIAGQETQYF

size: medium-sized
J: TRBJ2-7
V: TRBV29-1
D: NA
DNA: TGCAGCGTTGTGGAAGGGACCTACGAGCAGTACTTC
CDR3: CSVVEGTYEQYF